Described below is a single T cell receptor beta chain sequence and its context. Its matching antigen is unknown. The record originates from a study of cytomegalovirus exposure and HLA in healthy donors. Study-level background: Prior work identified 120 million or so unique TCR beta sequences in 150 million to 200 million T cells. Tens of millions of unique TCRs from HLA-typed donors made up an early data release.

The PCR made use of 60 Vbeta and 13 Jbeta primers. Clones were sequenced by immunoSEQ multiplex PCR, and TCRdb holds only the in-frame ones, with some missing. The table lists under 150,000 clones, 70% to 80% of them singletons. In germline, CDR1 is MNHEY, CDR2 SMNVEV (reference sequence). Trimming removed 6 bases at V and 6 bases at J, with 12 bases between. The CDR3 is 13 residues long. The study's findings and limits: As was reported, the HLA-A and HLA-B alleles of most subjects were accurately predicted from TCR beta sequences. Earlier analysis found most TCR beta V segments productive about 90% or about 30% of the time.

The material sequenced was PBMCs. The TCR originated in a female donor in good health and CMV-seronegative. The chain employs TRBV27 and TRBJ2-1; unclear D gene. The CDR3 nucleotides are TGTGCCAGCAGCTCCTTGGGCGCCAATGAGCAGTTCTTC. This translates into CASSSLGANEQFF.